This T cell receptor (beta chain) derives from a study of T cells in Graves' hyperthyroidism and ophthalmopathy (dated by TCRdb to about 2019). Looking at the study overall: A discovery cohort of approximately 100 patients, approximately 44 with Graves' ophthalmopathy and more than 55 with stable Graves' hyperthyroidism, was used to find distinguishing TCR V-J signatures. Whether ophthalmopathy could be predicted prospectively was tested in an independent validation cohort made up of roughly 19 hyperthyroidism patients plus 17 patients who later progressed to ophthalmopathy. For training and testing, the roughly 97 patients in the discovery cohort were randomly divided in a 7:3 ratio. TCR Vbeta CDR3 sequencing of approximately 140 peripheral blood samples (over 40 ophthalmopathy, under 80 hyperthyroidism and about 17 progressor patients) is reported in the paper. Thyroid tissue and blood T-cell repertoires from several Graves' hyperthyroidism patients were also compared in the study. After blood sampling, hyperthyroidism patients were treated with methimazole at a starting dose of 30 mg daily, and ophthalmopathy patients were treated with high-dose intravenous methylprednisolone. What the authors observed across the whole study: Sample size was not statistically predetermined, and blinding of investigators to group allocation was not performed. A model built on a 13 V-J signature distinguished ophthalmopathy from stable hyperthyroidism, reaching roughly 88% sensitivity and 81.08% specificity in cross-validation and 80%/75% in testing. In validation, the model predicted progression to ophthalmopathy a median of approximately 6.6 months before onset, with about 70% sensitivity and almost 75% specificity. Most expanded thyroid clonotypes (frequency above 0.001) were also detected in blood, suggesting blood repertoires may reflect thyroid immune responses.

The TCR beta CDR3 regions were amplified from RNA transcripts. A first-round RT-PCR of the TCR CDR3 used the HTBI primer set with the Qiagen OneStep RT-PCR kit. A second multiplex PCR round built the libraries, followed by size selection and purification. The libraries were sequenced on an Illumina HiSeq2000 using paired-end 100 bp reads. Turning to the authors' computational methods: Raw data were processed with SOAPnuke, discarding reads with adapters, uncalled bases, mean Phred below 15, or no exact constant-primer or identifier match. High-quality paired reads were merged with COPE v1.2.5, and unique nucleotide sequences were defined as clonotypes. MiTCR v1.1 was used to align clonotypes to the IMGT TRBV, TRBD and TRBJ reference segments. The analysis was restricted to V-J combinations with a frequency above 0.0001, which together covered 98% to 99.2% of the repertoires. A TCS score was defined as the ratio between F50 (clonal expansion) and ExV (chaos), using BLOSUM62-based TCRdist between CDR3 peptides within each V-J. Welch's t-statistics and random forest reduced 514 V-J features to 13, which were used in a naive Bayes classifier (R e1071). The Morisita-Horn index was used to measure how similar the thyroid and blood repertoires were. In-frame beta chains were kept once TCRdb had trimmed the public reads at Q25 with fastp and called clones with MiXCR. Entries that share a CDR3 protein sequence are merged under the most common genes and DNA. The V and J calls reflect TCRdb's pipeline rather than the authors' work. The sample records roughly 500,000 distinct CDR3 sequences, about 45% of which are singletons. The ten largest clonotypes hold roughly 19% of the sample.

About this clonotype: The antigen this receptor binds is unknown. The input lacks base qualities; no much larger clone sits a single base away.

The study excluded patients with uncontrolled infections, other autoimmune diseases, pregnancy or lactation. Diagnoses were based on clinical symptoms, serum thyroxine and TRAb, thyroid ultrasound and orbital computed tomography. Total RNA was extracted with Trizol reagent, and quality was checked on an Agilent 2100 Bioanalyzer. This sequence was found in an adult woman with Graves' disease, either hyperthyroidism or ophthalmopathy (not recorded which). The sequencing sample was made of peripheral blood or thyroid tissue (not recorded which).

The nucleotides read TGTGCCAGCAGCCTACACGCCGGGACAGGGGGGGATGCAGGACAGCCCCAGCATTTT. Its protein product is CASSLHAGTGGDAGQPQHF. Here the chain combines TRBV7-9 and TRBJ1-5; 11 central bases correspond to TRBD1. There are 19 amino acids in the CDR3, from cysteine to phenylalanine inclusive. CDR3 DNA is the only sequence kept; it has 57 bases, read in frame from the first base. V has 5 bases trimmed and J has 7 bases trimmed; junction bases matching no gene number 19. CDR1 SEHNR and CDR2 FQNEAQ were looked up in the germline V gene (reference sequence).